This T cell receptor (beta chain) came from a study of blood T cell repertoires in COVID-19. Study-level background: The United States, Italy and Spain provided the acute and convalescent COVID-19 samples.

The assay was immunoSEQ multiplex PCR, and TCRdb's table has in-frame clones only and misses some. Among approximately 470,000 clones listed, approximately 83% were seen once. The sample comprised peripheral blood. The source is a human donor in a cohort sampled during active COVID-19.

The CDR3 protein is CSVERDRGSYEQYF. The CDR3, as DNA: TGCAGCGTTGAAAGGGACAGGGGCTCCTACGAGCAGTACTTC. The genes are TRBV29-1 and TRBJ2-7, with 10 nucleotides matching TRBD1. Germline V gene lookup returns CDR1 SQVTM and CDR2 ANQGSEA. The length of the CDR3 is 14 residues. V lost 2 bases and J lost 0; bases outside the gene matches: 1.